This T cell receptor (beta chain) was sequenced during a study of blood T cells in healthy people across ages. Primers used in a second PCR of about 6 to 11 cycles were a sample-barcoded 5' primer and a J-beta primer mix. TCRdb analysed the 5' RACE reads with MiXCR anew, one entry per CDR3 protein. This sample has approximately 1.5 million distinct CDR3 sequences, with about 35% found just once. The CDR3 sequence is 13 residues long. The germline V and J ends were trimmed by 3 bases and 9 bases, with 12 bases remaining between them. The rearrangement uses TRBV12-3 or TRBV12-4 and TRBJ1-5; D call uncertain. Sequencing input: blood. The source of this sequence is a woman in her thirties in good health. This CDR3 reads CASSFNGFTPQHF. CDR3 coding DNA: TGTGCCAGCAGTTTTAACGGCTTCACGCCCCAGCATTTT.